This T cell receptor beta chain came from a study of graft-versus-host responses after intestinal transplantation. Study-level background: Multivisceral, liver-intestinal, or isolated intestinal grafts were transplanted into recipients. Tacrolimus plus steroids were given to all recipients for 2 to 4 years, preceded by anti-thymocyte globulin induction.

Using immunoSEQ multiplex PCR, the repertoire was profiled, and TCRdb retains in-frame clones only, with some absent. The sample shows roughly 99,000 clones, more than 70% of them seen only once. Study-wide results and limits: In recipient marrow, GvH clones were found, and some appeared first in ileum or blood. Levels of circulating GvH clones at their peak were associated with early post-transplant HvG declines.

As concerns this clone: As yet, its antigen is unknown.

The CDR3 is 16 amino acids. Deletions cut 2 bases from V and 6 bases from J, with 17 bases between. Germline CDR1 is MGHDK and CDR2 is SYGVNS. The clonotype comes from a human patient who received an intestinal transplant, so some T cells may come from the graft donor. V gene TRBV25-1 combines with J gene TRBJ2-1; a weak D match, TRBD2 (5 bases). This material consisted of PBMCs, taken 255 days after intestinal transplant. The CDR3: CASSELGPELGNEQFF. CDR3 nucleotides: TGTGCCAGCAGTGAACTAGGCCCGGAACTAGGCAATGAGCAGTTCTTC. The full variable domain, with the rest looked up from reference TRBV25-1 and TRBJ2-1, is EADIYQTPRYLVIGTGKKITLECSQTMGHDKMYWYQQDPGMELHLIHYSYGVNSTEKGDLSSESTVSRIRTEHFPLTLESARPSHTSQYLCASSELGPELGNEQFFGPGTRLTVL.